Listed below are T cell receptor beta chains from one sample, sequenced in a study of cytomegalovirus exposure and HLA in healthy donors. Only in-frame clones appear in the TCRdb table, and some are missing; sequencing was by immunoSEQ multiplex PCR. The sample holds about 190,000 clones, roughly 80% seen once. The sample was PBMCs. These receptor sequences come from a young woman in good health and CMV-seropositive. CDR3s leave out the opening cysteine and the closing phenylalanine or tryptophan.

V: TRBV6-1
J: TRBJ1-2
CDR3: ASGRSGTDYGYT

V: TRBV7-9
J: TRBJ1-1
CDR3: ASSNTGMNTEAF

V: TRBV6-6
J: TRBJ1-3
CDR3: ASTHQGYTIY

V: TRBV10-3
J: TRBJ2-5
CDR3: AISENGGEETQY

V: TRBV6-4
J: TRBJ2-1
CDR3: ASSEGAEIYNEQF

V: TRBV7-3
J: TRBJ1-2
CDR3: ASSSKPGQTDSYYGYT

V: TRBV7-9
J: TRBJ1-1
CDR3: ASSFGGAEAF

V: TRBV15
J: TRBJ1-2
CDR3: ATSRSYGAQLDGYT

V: TRBV5-1
J: TRBJ2-1
CDR3: ASSLQRGGSGEQF

V: TRBV2
J: TRBJ2-3
CDR3: ASSGRLASTDTQY